The 4 T cell receptor beta chains below were found in one sample sequenced in a study of blood T cell repertoires in COVID-19. TCRdb's copy holds only in-frame clones and misses some; the assay was immunoSEQ multiplex PCR. This sample has over 350,000 clones, with roughly nine tenths found just once. Sequencing was performed on PBMCs or T cells enriched from blood (not recorded which). These receptors were collected from a woman aged 40 to 50 who had been exposed to COVID-19.

The V gene is TRBV6-5, the J gene TRBJ1-6, with TRBD1 identical over 8 bases. Trimming removed 8 bases from V and 6 bases from J; junction bases left unmatched: 6. The CDR3 spans 14 residues. CDR1 MNHEY and CDR2 SVGAGI come from the germline V gene. CDR3 amino acids: CASQDRGTNSPLHF. The CDR3 DNA is TGTGCCAGCCAAGACAGGGGAACTAATTCACCCCTCCACTTT.

The chain employs TRBV7-2 and TRBJ2-7; the match to TRBD1 covers 7 bases. The germline V gene has CDR1 SGHTA and CDR2 FQGNSA. Losses at the gene ends were 3 bases for V and 3 bases for J; bases not matched to a gene: 14. The CDR3 totals 17 residues. The CDR3 DNA reads as TGTGCCAGCAGCTTGGTGTCCCAGGGGGTTCAACTCTACGAGCAGTACTTC. Translated, it gives CASSLVSQGVQLYEQYF.

This clone came up once. The rearrangement uses TRBV6-6 and TRBJ1-1; D is perhaps TRBD1 (6 bases). Germline V gene sequence: CDR1 MNHNY, CDR2 SVGAGI (reference sequence). This CDR3 comprises 13 residues. Trimming removed 7 bases at V and 3 bases at J, with 12 bases between. CDR3 in DNA: TGTGCCAGCAAGGAGGCAGGGGACACTGAAGCTTTCTTT. This encodes CASKEAGDTEAFF.

CDR3 in amino acids: CASSQRMGLAYHEQFF. CDR3 DNA sequence: TGCGCCAGCAGCCAGCGAATGGGACTAGCGTACCATGAGCAGTTCTTC. The chain carries TRBV4-3 and TRBJ2-1, with 10 positions matching TRBD2. Germline CDR1 reads LGHNA; CDR2 reads YSLEER. Trimming removed 3 bases from V and 8 bases from J; junction bases left unmatched: 10. The length of the CDR3 is 16 residues.